A selection of T cell receptor beta chains follows, all from one sample in a study of T cell responses to AZD1222 COVID-19 vaccine. Profiled with immunoSEQ multiplex PCR; TCRdb holds only in-frame clones, not every one. The data hold 100,000 to 150,000 clones, with 85% to 95% observed a single time. This material consisted of peripheral blood, taken on day 0 of AZD1222 vaccination. All receptors derive from an adult in good health. CDR3s include the opening cysteine and the closing phenylalanine or tryptophan. For some rows the clone size is stated as once, few or many, or as a class when expanded; others skip it.

TRBV11-3,-,TRBJ2-1,CASSFNSNEQFF
TRBV5-1,-,TRBJ2-1,CASSLAGTSTNEQFF
TRBV25-1,-,TRBJ2-7,CASGINSPYEQYF
TRBV2,-,TRBJ1-1,CASRYRGGLNTEAFF
TRBV7-9,-,TRBJ1-2,CASSFQDSPTF
TRBV4-1,-,TRBJ2-1,CASSQDLGSGDNEQFF
TRBV20-1,-,TRBJ1-1,CSASWSVWGAFF
TRBV20-1,-,TRBJ2-7,CSASPRGGSSIYEQYF
TRBV7-9,-,TRBJ1-2,CASSSTGGEGYTF
TRBV28,-,TRBJ1-5,CASSWGVTGSLSNQPQHF
TRBV4-1,-,TRBJ2-1,CASSQRAGGRIEQFF
TRBV3-1/TRBV3-2,-,TRBJ2-2,CASSFPGLAGANTGELFF
TRBV7-2,-,TRBJ1-1,CASSLGQGANTEAFF
TRBV7-6,-,TRBJ1-5,CASSLSPGASNQPQHF
TRBV5-1,-,TRBJ2-2,CASSLEGGANTGELFF
TRBV11-2,-,TRBJ1-2,CASSEERALGYTF
TRBV28,-,TRBJ1-6,CASSLLRASNSPLHF
TRBV6-5,-,TRBJ2-1,CASSQGGQGVPEQFF
TRBV7-9,-,TRBJ1-6,CASSPARGNNSPLHF
TRBV5-1,-,TRBJ2-3,CASSLQTRAGGTDTQYF
TRBV7-2,-,TRBJ1-6,CASSGWTGDNSPLHF
TRBV6-2/TRBV6-3,-,TRBJ2-7,CASSYTRTSGRKQYF
TRBV6-2/TRBV6-3,-,TRBJ1-5,CASSYVGSQPQHF
TRBV9,-,TRBJ1-6,CASSVEDRGRNSPLHF
TRBV5-4,-,TRBJ1-1,CASSQRQGAWTEAFF
TRBV2,-,TRBJ1-5,CASSSTGGGNQPQHF
TRBV5-6,-,TRBJ1-1,CASSPRTDILNTEAFF
TRBV5-6,-,TRBJ2-7,CASSLSPGGYEQYF
TRBV4-1,-,TRBJ1-2,CASSQDQNRLFYGYTF
TRBV3-1/TRBV3-2,few,TRBJ1-1,CASSQPNTEAFF
TRBV6-5,-,TRBJ1-2,CASVSGPNYGYTF
TRBV6-5,-,TRBJ1-2,CASSSSGQGISDGYTF
TRBV5-4,-,TRBJ1-1,CASSLVGGQGGEAFF
TRBV15,-,TRBJ2-7,CATSRALEGLYEQYF
TRBV11-2,-,TRBJ2-1,CASSSGLAGKNEQFF
TRBV11-3,few,TRBJ2-1,CASSLDASDNEQFF
TRBV7-8,-,TRBJ1-2,CASSLVRTNYGYTF
TRBV19,-,TRBJ2-3,CASSNPGTGGHQDTQYF
TRBV5-1,-,TRBJ2-7,CASSRTGQSYEQYF
TRBV9,-,TRBJ2-7,CASSVGTSGSIYEQYF
TRBV5-1,-,TRBJ1-4,CASSLAGTGNEKLFF
TRBV28,-,TRBJ1-2,CASSWGQGRYGYTF
TRBV30,-,TRBJ1-2,CAWSVQSTGLRGYTF
TRBV27,-,TRBJ1-5,CASSPGQAGVPQHF
TRBV3-1/TRBV3-2,-,TRBJ1-4,CASSLRRGATEKLFF
TRBV4-2,-,TRBJ2-7,CASSQGLGVRYEQYF
TRBV9,-,TRBJ1-2,CASSVGWDRAGGYTF